One and the same sample provided the 25 T cell receptor beta chains below, sequenced in a study of cytomegalovirus exposure and HLA in healthy donors (dated 2017 in TCRdb). Library preparation used the immunoSEQ multiplex PCR assay. For the multiplex PCR, a mixture combining 60 forward primers for TCR Vbeta segments and 13 reverse primers for TCR Jbeta segments was used. TCRdb mirrors the immuneACCESS table, restricted to in-frame sequences. Some clones are absent from its copies; in checked studies, under half trace to an unresolved V gene, and the reason for the others is unknown. The sample contains about 150,000 clones, 80% of them found a single time. The ten largest clones capture roughly 5.5% of the sample. The sequenced material came from PBMCs. The receptors come from a woman in her forties in good health and CMV-seropositive.

In nucleotides, the CDR3 is TGCAGCGTTGACGATGGCTACACCTTC. This sequence encodes CSVDDGYTF. The chain couples TRBV29-1 to TRBJ1-2; D ambiguous. The V end lost 3 bases, the J end lost 6 bases, and 2 bases lay between the germline ends. The germline V gene encodes CDR1 SQVTM and CDR2 ANQGSEA. The CDR3 has 9 residues.

V usage is TRBV5-6 and J usage is TRBJ2-7, with 12 bases aligning to TRBD1. V lost 4 bases, J lost 5 bases, and 4 bases stayed unmatched. The CDR3 consists of 14 residues. Per germline, CDR1 SGHDT and CDR2 YYEEEE. The CDR3 DNA reads as TGTGCCAGCAGCAACCGGGACAGGGGGCACGAGCAGTACTTC. It codes for CASSNRDRGHEQYF.

The V and J genes are TRBV7-2 and TRBJ1-2; the match to TRBD1 covers 7 bases. CDR1 and CDR2 from the germline V gene are SGHTA and FQGNSA. The V gene end was trimmed by 4 bases and the J gene end by 3 bases; junction bases not matched to a gene: 14. The CDR3 runs 17 residues. The CDR3 sequence: CASSSFPGTVVDYGYTF. CDR3 sequence (DNA): TGTGCCAGCAGCTCGTTTCCCGGGACAGTTGTCGACTATGGCTACACCTTC.

This chain uses TRBV2 with TRBJ2-3, with D tentatively TRBD1 (5 bases). The V gene lost 4 bases and the J gene lost 6 bases, with 20 bases spanning the gap. The germline V gene encodes CDR1 SNHLY and CDR2 FYNNEI. The CDR3 consists of 16 residues. CDR3 DNA: TGTGCCAGCAGTGCCAGGGTACCCTACTCTTTGGATACGCAGTATTTT. Its protein product is CASSARVPYSLDTQYF.

The CDR3, as DNA: TGTGCCAGCAGCTCCGGGACTCAAGAGACCCAGTACTTC. This sequence encodes CASSSGTQETQYF. The V and J genes are TRBV5-4 and TRBJ2-5; maybe TRBD2 (6 bases). This CDR3 region has 13 residues. Trimming stripped 3 bases from V and 2 bases from J, with 8 bases between. The germline V gene has CDR1 SGHNT and CDR2 YYREEE (reference sequence).

V gene TRBV4-1 combines with J gene TRBJ2-7; possible D gene TRBD2, 5 bases. This CDR3 is 16 amino acids long. In germline, CDR1 is MGHRA, CDR2 YSYEKL. The V and J ends lost 0 bases and 2 bases respectively, with 14 bases between them. In DNA, the CDR3 is TGCGCCAGCAGCCAAGATTCGAGCGGAGAGGCCTACGAGCAGTACTTC. Amino acids: CASSQDSSGEAYEQYF.

This chain's CDR3 is CASSLTGGDHQPQHF. CDR3 nucleotides: TGTGCCAGCAGCTTAACGGGGGGCGACCATCAGCCCCAGCATTTT. This rearrangement joins TRBV2 to TRBJ1-5; possibly TRBD1 for D (6 bases). V lost 6 bases, J lost 5 bases, and 17 bases lay in between. The CDR3 contains 15 residues. Germline loops: CDR1 SNHLY, CDR2 FYNNEI.

V is TRBV5-6 and J is TRBJ1-2; possibly TRBD1 for D (5 bases). The V end was cut by 1 base, the J end by 2 bases, with 12 bases between. The CDR3 spans 15 residues. The germline CDR1 and CDR2 sequences are SGHDT and YYEEEE. CDR3 DNA sequence: TGTGCCAGCAGCTTGTCGTGGGGCAGCAACTATGGCTACACCTTC. It codes for CASSLSWGSNYGYTF. Full variable domain (rest looked up from reference TRBV5-6 and TRBJ1-2): DAGVTQSPTHLIKTRGQQVTLRCSPKSGHDTVSWYQQALGQGPQFIFQYYEEEERQRGNFPDRFSGHQFPNYSSELNVNALLLGDSALYLCASSLSWGSNYGYTFGSGTRLTVV.

The rearrangement joins TRBV6-1 to TRBJ1-3; the D is unclear. The length of the CDR3 is 16 residues. The germline CDR1 and CDR2 sequences are MNHNS and SASEGT. V was shortened by 2 bases and J by 0 bases, with 11 bases between the two germline ends. The CDR3 sequence is CASSERRLGSGNTIYF. Written as DNA, the CDR3 is TGTGCCAGCAGTGAAAGGAGGCTAGGCTCTGGAAACACCATATATTTT.

This clone was detected a few times. J is TRBJ1-4 and V is TRBV7-9; D possibly corresponds to TRBD1 (5 bases). The CDR3 runs 16 residues. Trimming stripped 5 bases from V and 0 bases from J, with 13 bases between. Per germline, CDR1 SEHNR and CDR2 FQNEAQ (reference sequence). This CDR3 reads CASSPRPTATNEKLFF. In nucleotides, the CDR3 is TGTGCCAGCAGCCCACGACCGACAGCAACTAATGAAAAACTGTTTTTT.

The chain uses TRBV30 and TRBJ1-1; 7 positions agree with TRBD1. The germline V gene has CDR1 GTSNPN and CDR2 SVGIG (reference sequence). The CDR3 consists of 15 residues. The trim removed 2 bases at V and 6 bases at J, leaving 12 bases unmatched. The CDR3 sequence is CAWSSLRGSRAEAFF. The CDR3 DNA is TGTGCCTGGAGTTCTCTCAGGGGGTCGCGGGCTGAAGCTTTCTTT.

CDR3 loop: CASSLAGTSGSYEQYF. Written as DNA, the CDR3 is TGTGCCAGCAGCTTGGCAGGGACTAGCGGGAGCTACGAGCAGTACTTC. The chain carries TRBV7-3 and TRBJ2-7; TRBD2 aligns across 14 bases. The CDR3 loop spans 16 amino acids. CDR1 is SGHTA, CDR2 FQGTGA, per germline. The ends lost 3 bases at V and 3 bases at J; junction bases unmatched: 4.

This chain links TRBV25-1 with TRBJ1-6; 8 bases are shared with TRBD1. The V gene's germline CDR1 is MGHDK and CDR2 SYGVNS. V lost 2 bases and J lost 9; bases outside the gene matches: 12. The CDR3 is 17 residues long. The CDR3 DNA reads TGTGCCAGCAGTGAAATTGATGTGGGACAGGCCGCTTCACCCCTCCACTTT. Translation gives CASSEIDVGQAASPLHF.

The V and J genes are TRBV5-6 and TRBJ2-1; D gene ambiguous. Germline V gene data show CDR1 as SGHDT and CDR2 as YYEEEE. CDR3 length: 13 residues. Trimming removed 0 bases from V and 7 bases from J, with 8 bases in between. CDR3 nucleotides: TGTGCCAGCAGCTTGGGGAGTTGGAATGAGCAGTTCTTC. Translating it yields CASSLGSWNEQFF.

The chain employs TRBV28 and TRBJ2-5, with D possibly being TRBD1 (5 bases). The germline CDR1 and CDR2 sequences are MDHEN and SYDVKM. The CDR3 has 13 residues. Trimming stripped 3 bases from V and 5 bases from J, with 10 bases between. The CDR3 DNA is TGTGCCAGCAGTTTGGGTGGGGCGGAGACCCAGTACTTC. Its translation: CASSLGGAETQYF.

This clone was seen a few times. This chain joins TRBV5-1 and TRBJ2-1; TRBD2 agrees at 11 bases. The germline CDR1 and CDR2 sequences are SGHRS and YFSETQ. V was clipped by 3 bases and J by 3 bases; unmatched bases: 14. This CDR3 contains 19 residues. This CDR3 is CASSSPGLAEGGLYNEQFF. In DNA, the CDR3 is TGCGCCAGCAGCTCCCCGGGACTAGCGGAGGGAGGACTCTACAATGAGCAGTTCTTC.

V and J are TRBV7-9 and TRBJ2-5; D unclear. The V and J ends lost 3 bases and 9 bases respectively, with 11 bases between them. Looked up from germline, CDR1 is SEHNR and CDR2 is FQNEAQ (reference sequence). The CDR3 is made up of 12 amino acids. CDR3 sequence (DNA): TGTGCCAGCAGCTTCAAGCTAGTACCCCAGTACTTC. Translated, it gives CASSFKLVPQYF.

The V gene is TRBV13, the J gene TRBJ2-1, with 9 bases lining up with TRBD2. In germline, CDR1 is PRHDT, CDR2 FYEKMQ (reference sequence). This CDR3 comprises 15 residues. Trimming took 4 bases from V and 9 from J; bases not matched to a gene: 10. The CDR3 DNA is TGTGCCAGCAGCTGGAAGGTAGCGGGAGTACGTGAGCAGTTCTTC. Translating gives CASSWKVAGVREQFF.

This rearrangement joins TRBV5-1 to TRBJ2-1; D possibly corresponds to TRBD2 (6 bases). Germline CDR1 is SGHRS and CDR2 is YFSETQ. This CDR3 contains 15 residues. V gave up 0 bases and J gave up 7 bases, with 14 bases separating them. CDR3 residues: CASSLAEGTSNEQFF. CDR3 nucleotide sequence: TGCGCCAGCAGCTTGGCCGAGGGGACTTCAAATGAGCAGTTCTTC.

The CDR3 spells CASRTRGQPQHF. The CDR3 DNA reads TGTGCCAGCAGGACGCGGGGGCAGCCCCAGCATTTT. This chain uses TRBV6-5 with TRBJ1-5, with a weak D call TRBD1 (5 bases). The germline CDR1 and CDR2 sequences are MNHEY and SVGAGI. Trimming took 6 bases from V and 7 from J, leaving 10 bases between them. The CDR3 is 12 residues long.

The chain recombines TRBV11-2 with TRBJ2-7; 8 bases fit TRBD1. Losses at the gene ends were 4 bases for V and 6 bases for J; bases not matched to a gene: 14. The CDR3 spans 16 residues. Germline V gives CDR1 SGHAT, CDR2 FQNNGV. Written as DNA, the CDR3 is TGTGCCAGCAGCTCAGGGGGCGCCGTTAGGGTATCCGAGCAGTACTTC. It is translated as CASSSGGAVRVSEQYF.

V usage is TRBV7-9 and J usage is TRBJ1-1, with D tentatively TRBD1 (6 bases). Germline CDR1 SEHNR, CDR2 FQNEAQ (reference sequence). The CDR3 sequence is 17 residues long. Trimming took 6 bases from V and 0 from J, leaving 20 bases between them. The CDR3 sequence: CASRRGATEFLNTEAFF. CDR3 coding DNA: TGTGCCAGCAGGCGGGGGGCGACAGAGTTTCTGAACACTGAAGCTTTCTTT.

This clone is a singleton in its sample. This chain joins TRBV5-5 and TRBJ2-3; D perhaps matches TRBD2 (5 bases). The CDR3 covers 15 residues. Germline V gene sequence: CDR1 SGHKS, CDR2 YYEKEE (reference sequence). Trimming shortened V by 1 base and J by 5 bases, and 14 bases separated the two germline ends. The CDR3 DNA reads as TGTGCCAGCAGCTTGTATATCCGGGGAAAAGATACGCAGTATTTT. It is translated as CASSLYIRGKDTQYF.

The rearrangement uses TRBV27 and TRBJ2-1, with 8 bases matching TRBD1. Germline V gives CDR1 MNHEY, CDR2 SMNVEV (reference sequence). The CDR3 length is 13 residues. The J segment lost 3 bases and the V segment lost 10 bases, leaving 5 bases of the junction unmatched. CDR3: CATQDRVYNEQFF. DNA of the CDR3: TGTGCCACTCAGGACAGGGTCTACAATGAGCAGTTCTTC.

The genes are TRBV27 and TRBJ1-4; no firm D call. V dropped 0 bases and J dropped 8 bases, with 22 bases sitting between them. The CDR3 extends over 18 amino acids. In germline, CDR1 is MNHEY, CDR2 SMNVEV (reference sequence). The CDR3, as DNA: TGTGCCAGCAGTTTATCATTTTCGGGTCTTCAAGCGAGAGAAAAACTGTTTTTT. Its translation: CASSLSFSGLQAREKLFF. Full variable domain (rest looked up from reference TRBV27 and TRBJ1-4): EAQVTQNPRYLITVTGKKLTVTCSQNMNHEYMSWYRQDPGLGLRQIYYSMNVEVTDKGDVPEGYKVSRKEKRNFPLILESPSPNQTSLYFCASSLSFSGLQAREKLFFGSGTQLSVL.